Below, 11 T cell receptor beta chains from the same sample are listed, as sequenced in a study of T-cell memory formation after mild COVID-19. TCRdb reprocessed the 5' RACE reads via MiXCR and lists one record per CDR3 protein. The table has 300,000 to 400,000 distinct CDR3 sequences, roughly an eighth seen once. The sequenced sample consisted of PBMCs or a T cell subset sorted from them (not recorded which). The receptors were sampled from a young man who had mild COVID-19 (a few samples of this study predate the infection). Cell type and time point are not known.

V is TRBV5-1 and J is TRBJ2-2, with 12 positions matching TRBD2. The CDR3 has 15 amino acids. Trimming took 7 bases from V and 3 from J; bases not matched to a gene: 4. The germline gives CDR1 SGHRS, CDR2 YFSETQ. The CDR3 is CASSTSGGYTGELFF. The CDR3, as DNA: TGCGCCAGCTCTACTAGCGGGGGGTACACCGGGGAGCTGTTTTTT.

The gene calls are TRBV3-1 and TRBJ1-5; maybe TRBD1 (6 bases). Germline assignment: CDR1 LGHDT and CDR2 YNNKEL (reference sequence). The CDR3 is 13 amino acids. V was shortened by 4 bases and J by 6 bases, with 10 bases between the two germline ends. This chain's CDR3 is CASSPVDSQPQHF. The CDR3, as DNA: TGTGCCAGCAGCCCGGTGGACAGTCAGCCCCAGCATTTT.

The rearrangement uses TRBV7-9 and TRBJ2-2; 10 bases map to TRBD1. The CDR3 extends over 16 amino acids. Unmatched junction bases numbered 5, after V lost 4 bases and J lost 3 bases. Germline lookup yields CDR1 SEHNR and CDR2 FQNEAQ (reference sequence). This chain's CDR3 is CASSSFGQGDTGELFF. DNA of the CDR3: TGTGCCAGCAGCTCCTTTGGACAGGGGGACACCGGGGAGCTGTTTTTT.

The chain combines TRBV3-1 with TRBJ2-1, with D possibly TRBD1 on 6 matching bases. From germline, CDR1 is LGHDT and CDR2 YNNKEL (reference sequence). V shed 1 base and J shed 1 base, with 11 bases lying between them. The CDR3 runs 16 residues. The CDR3 coding sequence is TGTGCCAGCAGCCAAGCCCCGACAGGATCCTACAATGAGCAGTTCTTC. Protein: CASSQAPTGSYNEQFF.

The chain uses TRBV5-1 and TRBJ1-2; maybe TRBD1 (6 bases). In germline, CDR1 is SGHRS, CDR2 YFSETQ. Between the trimmed V and J ends, which lost 4 bases and 7 bases, there was a span of 20 bases. This CDR3 is 15 amino acids long. DNA for the CDR3: TGCGCCAGCAGCCCAGGGGTGAATGGGGGGCTTGGCTACACCTTC. It encodes CASSPGVNGGLGYTF. Full variable domain (outside the CDR3, taken from reference TRBV5-1 and TRBJ1-2): KAGVTQTPRYLIKTRGQQVTLSCSPISGHRSVSWYQQTPGQGLQFLFEYFSETQRNKGNFPGRFSGRQFSNSRSEMNVSTLELGDSALYLCASSPGVNGGLGYTFGSGTRLTVV.

This clonotype showed up just a few times. This chain uses TRBV20-1 with TRBJ1-4, with a weak D call TRBD1 (6 bases). V was pared by 7 bases and J by 5 bases, with 17 bases between. CDR1 and CDR2 (germline): DFQATT, SNEGSKA (reference sequence). The CDR3 consists of 14 residues. CDR3 DNA: TGCAGTGTTTTCTTACAGGGAGGGAATGAAAAACTGTTTTTT. Protein sequence: CSVFLQGGNEKLFF.

This rearrangement joins TRBV20-1 to TRBJ2-5, with 8 bases lining up with TRBD1. CDR1 and CDR2 (germline): DFQATT, SNEGSKA (reference sequence). The CDR3 totals 15 residues. J was trimmed by 2 bases and V by 1 base; bases with no gene match: 6. The CDR3 is CSARGTGNLQETQYF. CDR3 nucleotides: TGCAGTGCTAGAGGGACAGGGAATTTACAAGAGACCCAGTACTTC.

This clonotype has ten or more counts. The chain employs TRBV12-3 or TRBV12-4 and TRBJ2-7; TRBD1 matches at 7 bases. V lost 5 bases, J lost 3 bases, and 1 base stayed unmatched. This CDR3 is built from 12 residues. The DNA for the CDR3 is TGTGCCAGCAGTCGACAGGGCTACGAGCAGTACTTC. Protein product: CASSRQGYEQYF.

This clonotype was seen a handful of times. This rearrangement joins TRBV18 to TRBJ1-2; D may be TRBD1 (6 bases). CDR3 length equals 14 residues. Germline V gene lookup returns CDR1 KGHSH and CDR2 LQKENI. Deletions cut 5 bases from V and 8 bases from J, with 18 bases between. The CDR3 nucleotides read TGTGCCAGCTCAGCCTTCCTAAACAGGGAGGGCTACACCTTC. This codes for CASSAFLNREGYTF.

The chain employs TRBV19 and TRBJ1-1, with a tentative D call TRBD1 (5 bases). The CDR3 spans 12 residues. Germline loops: CDR1 LNHDA, CDR2 SQIVND (reference sequence). V was pared by 9 bases and J by 5 bases, with 13 bases between. The CDR3 nucleotides read TGTGCCAGCCGCAGGGCGAAGACTGAAGCTTTCTTT. It specifies CASRRAKTEAFF.

The CDR3: CASSLGSGAGADTQYF. In DNA form, the CDR3 reads TGTGCCAGCAGCTTAGGATCCGGGGCCGGGGCAGATACGCAGTATTTT. The rearrangement joins TRBV7-9 to TRBJ2-3; D possibly uses TRBD1 or TRBD2 (5 bases each). The germline V and J ends were trimmed by 1 base and 4 bases, with 15 bases remaining between them. Germline loops: CDR1 SEHNR, CDR2 FQNEAQ (reference sequence). This CDR3 is built from 16 residues.